The entry that follows covers one T cell receptor (beta chain) sequence. Its specificity is not known. These data belong to a study of CD8+CD57+ T cells in acquired aplastic anemia. Study information: When averaged, DNA from sorted CD4+ and CD8+ cells came to about 3 ug.

The template used for profiling TCR beta VDJ and CDR3 was genomic DNA. TCRdb re-derived calls from the reads in MiXCR, one entry per CDR3 protein. The sample includes some 290,000 distinct CDR3 sequences, around 60% of them seen just once. The CDR3 has 15 residues. Germline V gene sequence: CDR1 MGHDK, CDR2 SYGVNS. V dropped 5 bases and J dropped 5; count of bases not matched to a gene: 3. Notes on the study in general: A significant difference in CD8+ Simpson's diversity between patients and controls was not found. Patients and controls shared under 35 CD8+ CDR3 sequences, which appeared highly expressed in patients and within their immunodominant clones.

Sequenced material: sorted CD4+, CD8+, or CD8+CD57+ T cells (not recorded which) from PBMCs. V and J are TRBV25-1 and TRBJ2-2, with 12 bases lining up with TRBD2. The receptor comes from a human donor with severe aplastic anemia or a healthy control (not recorded which). The CDR3 sequence is CASSPSGRETGELFF. The CDR3 DNA reads TGTGCCAGCAGTCCTAGCGGGAGGGAAACCGGGGAGCTGTTTTTT.